The clone carrying this T cell receptor beta chain came up many times. Its antigen is not known. RNA extraction gave at least 5.5 micrograms of total RNA per sample. V dropped 1 base and J dropped 3 bases, with 7 bases sitting between them. Germline V gene lookup returns CDR1 SQVTM and CDR2 ANQGSEA. This CDR3 region has 12 residues. This specimen belongs to a study of blood T cells in healthy people across ages. Findings and caveats of the study: Naive and antigen-experienced cells could not be conclusively compared, given unsorted PBMCs. Per million T cells, TCR beta diversity dropped roughly linearly as age increased.

A second about 7 to 11 cycle PCR used barcoded and J-beta primers. TCRdb re-derived calls from the 5' RACE reads in MiXCR, one entry per CDR3 protein. The table records 800,000 or so distinct CDR3 sequences, more than 35% of them present only once. The sample was blood. The J gene is TRBJ2-7, the V gene TRBV29-1; D remains ambiguous. This clonotype was sampled from a man older than 75 in good health. In nucleotides, the CDR3 is TGCAGCGTTGAAGTCCAGGACTACGAGCAGTACTTC. Amino acids: CSVEVQDYEQYF.